These T cell receptor beta chains were read from a single sample in a study of breast tumors, draining lymph nodes, adjacent tissues. A single record per CDR3 protein comes from TCRdb applying MiXCR to the multiplex PCR reads. Here the sample spans under 150,000 distinct CDR3 sequences, about 20% being singletons. The sequenced sample was axillary lymph node tissue. The source is a female donor with breast cancer. Some clones in this sample may be carry-over from other donors' samples. CDR3s include the opening cysteine and the closing phenylalanine or tryptophan. The D gene is left open where the match is weak. Expanded clones are given a class, and other clones once, few, many or no size at all.

abundance	j_gene	d_gene	v_gene	CDR3aa	CDR3nt
many	TRBJ1-2	TRBD1	TRBV20-1	CSAKGALRGYTF	TGCAGCGCTAAGGGGGCGCTTCGTGGCTACACCTTC
many	TRBJ1-2	.	TRBV19	CASSSRGNRYGYTF	TGTGCCAGTAGTTCCCGCGGGAACCGTTATGGCTACACCTTC
.	TRBJ2-5	.	TRBV2	CASSDKLTRAQYF	TGTGCCAGCAGTGACAAGTTGACTAGGGCCCAGTACTTC
many	TRBJ1-3	.	TRBV10-1	CASSRGDGNTIYF	TGCGCCAGCAGTCGTGGGGATGGAAACACCATATATTTT
few	TRBJ2-3	TRBD1	TRBV6-5	CASRDSYTDTQYF	TGTGCCAGTCGGGACAGTTACACAGATACGCAGTATTTT
many	TRBJ1-5	.	TRBV19	CASSVPSGYQPQHF	TGTGCCAGTAGTGTCCCGTCAGGCTATCAGCCCCAGCATTTT
many	TRBJ1-4	.	TRBV11-2	CASSFRGPTNEKLFF	TGTGCCAGCAGCTTTCGGGGCCCAACTAATGAAAAACTGTTTTTT
.	TRBJ2-5	.	TRBV19	CASSIMGGRETQYF	TGTGCCAGTAGTATAATGGGGGGTCGAGAGACCCAGTACTTC
.	TRBJ2-2	.	TRBV3-1	CASGDLDTGELFF	TGTGCCAGCGGAGATTTGGACACCGGGGAGCTGTTTTTT
many	TRBJ2-2	.	TRBV5-1	CASSLIGPPNTGELFF	TGCGCCAGCAGCTTGATTGGCCCTCCGAACACCGGGGAGCTGTTTTTT
many	TRBJ1-6	.	TRBV7-2	CASSPPRRLGSPLHF	TGTGCCAGCAGTCCCCCTCGGAGGCTTGGGTCACCCCTCCACTTT
many	TRBJ2-6	.	TRBV15	CATSRVGSGANVLTF	TGTGCCACCAGCAGAGTGGGGTCTGGGGCCAACGTCCTGACTTTC
many	TRBJ2-1	.	TRBV10-1	CASSVEAASDNEQFF	TGCGCCAGCAGTGTAGAAGCGGCCTCTGACAATGAGCAGTTCTTC
many	TRBJ2-3	.	TRBV7-2	CASSLGRQTTDTQYF	TGTGCCAGCAGCTTGGGTCGGCAGACCACAGATACGCAGTATTTT
many	TRBJ2-7	.	TRBV14	CASSHSYEQYF	TGTGCCAGCAGCCATTCATACGAGCAGTACTTC
many	TRBJ2-7	TRBD2	TRBV5-1	CASSLARLAGGEQYF	TGCGCCAGCAGCTTGGCACGACTAGCCGGCGGCGAGCAGTACTTC